These 21 T cell receptor gamma chains were all obtained from the same sample, sequenced in a study of gamma-delta T cells after stem cell transplantation. TCRdb re-called clones from the RT-PCR reads via CATT. The sample includes about 4,800 gamma-chain clones, about 20% of them seen just once. Sequencing used gamma-delta T cells. The source is a human donor. It is not recorded whose cells these are; they may come from a transplant donor.

The chain is built from TRGV8 and TRGJ1 or TRGJ2. J was trimmed by 12 bases and V by 4 bases; bases with no gene match: 12. This CDR3 comprises 12 residues. The germline V gene encodes CDR1 VENAVY and CDR2 YDSYNSRV. The CDR3 sequence is CATWDSLGGKLF. CDR3 sequence (DNA): TGTGCCACCTGGGACTCGCTAGGGGGGAAACTCTTT.

About this clone itself: A much larger clone lies a single base off, so this may be a read error. J is TRGJ1 or TRGJ2 and V is TRGV8. The CDR3 loop spans 11 amino acids. In germline, CDR1 is VENAVY, CDR2 YDSYNSRV. CDR3 in DNA: TGTGCCAACTGGGATGGTGATAAGAAACTCTTT. Translated, it gives CANWDGDKKLF.

Note on this clone: The same CDR3 also results from other DNA sequences found in this sample. J is TRGJ1 or TRGJ2 and V is TRGV3. V lost 1 base and J lost 12; bases outside the gene matches: 6. CDR3 length equals 11 residues. Germline CDR1 and CDR2: VTNTFY and YDVSTARD (reference sequence). The CDR3 DNA sequence: TGTGCCACCTGGGACAGCCTACGGAAACTCTTT. As protein: CATWDSLRKLF.

This chain connects TRGV4 to TRGJP2. Trimming cost V 5 bases and J 11 bases; bases outside gene matches: 5. The CDR3 extends over 11 amino acids. Germline V gene data show CDR1 as EGSTGY and CDR2 as YDSYTSSV. This chain's CDR3 is CATWVGWIKTF. Here the CDR3 DNA reads TGTGCCACCTGGGTGGGGTGGATCAAGACGTTT.

About this clone: A much larger clonotype is one base distant, so this may be a read error. V and J are TRGV5 and TRGJ1 or TRGJ2. Germline V gives CDR1 VINAFY, CDR2 YDVSNSKD. There are 13 residues in the CDR3. The CDR3 is CTTWDRRDYKKLF. CDR3 in DNA: TGTACCACCTGGGACAGGCGAGATTATAAGAAACTCTTT.

This clone is medium-sized within its sample. CDR3 amino acids: CATWDRPLMLF. CDR3 bases: TGTGCCACCTGGGACAGGCCATTAATGCTCTTT. The V call is TRGV3, the J call TRGJ1 or TRGJ2. The length of the CDR3 is 11 residues. CDR1 VTNTFY and CDR2 YDVSTARD come from the germline V gene (reference sequence). J gave up 16 bases and V 0 bases, and 9 bases lay outside the gene matches.

The V gene is TRGV5, the J gene TRGJ1 or TRGJ2. Looked up from germline, CDR1 is VINAFY and CDR2 is YDVSNSKD. The CDR3 is 13 amino acids. Trimming cost V 5 bases and J 4 bases; bases outside gene matches: 8. The CDR3 region is CATWGGGYYKKLF. CDR3 in DNA: TGTGCCACCTGGGGAGGAGGCTATTATAAGAAACTCTTT.

About this clone itself: This may be a read error, as it is one base from a much larger clone. CDR3 sequence (DNA): TGTGCCACCTGGAGTTATTATAAGAAACTCTTT. This codes for CATWSYYKKLF. The chain carries TRGV2 and TRGJ1 or TRGJ2. This CDR3 has 11 amino acids. CDR1 and CDR2 from the germline V gene are EGSNGY and YDSYNSKV. The ends lost 6 bases at V and 3 bases at J; junction bases unmatched: 2.

V is TRGV3 and J is TRGJ1 or TRGJ2. The V and J ends lost 3 bases and 7 bases, in that order; junction bases with no gene match: 12. This CDR3 is 14 amino acids long. The germline V gene encodes CDR1 VTNTFY and CDR2 YDVSTARD (reference sequence). The CDR3 protein is CATWDGPSGYKKLF. The CDR3 DNA reads as TGTGCCACCTGGGACGGCCCGAGTGGGTATAAGAAACTCTTT.

In regard to this clone: Additional DNA sequences in this sample encode the identical CDR3. V usage is TRGV4 and J usage is TRGJ1 or TRGJ2. Trimming at V came to 0 bases and at J to 4 bases, leaving 3 bases not matched to a gene. The CDR3 consists of 13 residues. Germline V gene lookup returns CDR1 EGSTGY and CDR2 YDSYTSSV. The CDR3 nucleotides read TGTGCCACCTGGGATGGGCCGTATTATAAGAAACTCTTT. Its protein is CATWDGPYYKKLF.

The chain has TRGV3 and TRGJ1 or TRGJ2. This CDR3 has 14 residues. The germline V gene has CDR1 VTNTFY and CDR2 YDVSTARD (reference sequence). The V segment lost 3 bases and the J segment 4 bases; nucleotides outside the gene matches: 9. CDR3 region: CATWDSPAYYKKLF. CDR3 DNA sequence: TGTGCCACCTGGGACTCCCCAGCCTATTATAAGAAACTCTTT.

This clone turned up a few times. This rearrangement joins TRGV2 to TRGJ1 or TRGJ2. The germline gives CDR1 EGSNGY, CDR2 YDSYNSKV. The CDR3 loop spans 13 amino acids. V trimming: 0 bases; J trimming: 6 bases; junction bases outside the gene matches: 5. CDR3 DNA sequence: TGTGCCACCTGGGACGGGCCCGCTTATAAGAAACTCTTT. Translating gives CATWDGPAYKKLF.

The V gene is TRGV5, the J gene TRGJ1 or TRGJ2. The CDR3 consists of 13 residues. The germline gives CDR1 VINAFY, CDR2 YDVSNSKD. Unmatched junction bases numbered 15, after V lost 6 bases and J lost 10 bases. CDR3 in DNA: TGTGCCACCTGGCCCGCTTTGACCAACAAGAAACTCTTT. This codes for CATWPALTNKKLF.

Details on this clone: A much larger clone sits a single nucleotide away, making a read error possible. The gene calls are TRGV9 and TRGJ1 or TRGJ2. The germline V gene encodes CDR1 GITISATS and CDR2 ISYDGTV (reference sequence). The CDR3 sequence is 12 residues long. CDR3 DNA: TGTGCCTTGTGGGCAACCTATTATAATAAACTCTTT. It translates to CALWATYYNKLF.

This clone has a handful of counts. The identical CDR3 is also encoded by other nucleotide sequences in the sample. The genes are TRGV9 and TRGJP. CDR1 is GITISATS and CDR2 is ISYDGTV in the germline V gene (reference sequence). Trimming at V came to 4 bases and at J to 4 bases, leaving 4 bases not matched to a gene. The CDR3 runs to 16 residues. CDR3 residues: CALWDPQELGKKIKVF. In nucleotides, the CDR3 is TGTGCCTTGTGGGACCCCCAAGAGTTGGGCAAAAAAATCAAGGTATTT.

V and J are TRGV8 and TRGJ1 or TRGJ2. CDR3 length: 10 residues. CDR1 and CDR2 from the germline V gene are VENAVY and YDSYNSRV. CDR3 coding DNA: TGTGCTGACAGTTGGTGTAAGAAACTCTTT. It codes for CADSWCKKLF.

This chain uses TRGV2 with TRGJ1 or TRGJ2. V shed 0 bases and J 7 bases; nucleotides not matched to a gene: 9. The CDR3 is 14 residues long. The V gene's germline CDR1 is EGSNGY and CDR2 YDSYNSKV. CDR3 sequence: CATWDGPLRYKKLF. The CDR3 DNA reads as TGTGCCACCTGGGACGGGCCTTTAAGGTATAAGAAACTCTTT.

Of note for this clone: Given a much more abundant clone one base away, this may be a read error. This chain uses TRGV8 with TRGJP2. The CDR3 is 12 amino acids. The V gene's germline CDR1 is VENAVY and CDR2 YDSYNSRV. V was pared by 5 bases and J by 4 bases, with 1 base of the junction left unmatched. The CDR3 reads CATWVSDWIKTF. As DNA, the CDR3 is TGTGCCACCTGGGTTAGTGATTGGATCAAGACGTTT.

The genes are TRGV8 and TRGJP1. V lost 3 bases to trimming and J lost 3 bases; unmatched junction nucleotides: 10. CDR1 and CDR2 from the germline V gene are VENAVY and YDSYNSRV. This CDR3 spans 16 amino acids. The CDR3 DNA follows: TGTGCCACCTGGGATGGGGGCTTGGCCACTGGTTGGTTCAAGATATTT. Amino acid sequence: CATWDGGLATGWFKIF.

This chain connects TRGV2 to TRGJ1 or TRGJ2. The germline CDR1 and CDR2 sequences are EGSNGY and YDSYNSKV. V dropped 0 bases and J dropped 9; count of bases not matched to a gene: 11. CDR3 length equals 14 residues. The CDR3 DNA sequence: TGTGCCACCTGGGACGGGCTTGCGTCCCTTAAGAAACTCTTT. Encoded protein: CATWDGLASLKKLF.

This clone was seen a few times. Other DNA sequences from this sample encode an identical CDR3 as well. V and J are TRGV5 and TRGJ1 or TRGJ2. Per germline, CDR1 VINAFY and CDR2 YDVSNSKD. The V segment lost 1 base and the J segment 3 bases; nucleotides outside the gene matches: 6. The CDR3 length is 14 residues. The CDR3, as DNA: TGTGCCACCTGGGACAGACCCATTTATTATAAGAAACTCTTT. Translating it yields CATWDRPIYYKKLF.